These 23 T cell receptor beta chains originate from one sample sequenced in a study of blood T cell repertoires in COVID-19. Profiled with immunoSEQ multiplex PCR; TCRdb holds only in-frame clones, not every one. The top ten hold 7.2% of the sample, which has about 220,000 clones, around three quarters seen once. The sequencing input was peripheral blood. These receptors were taken from a woman between 70 and 85 years old with acute or convalescent COVID-19.

This chain links TRBV5-8 with TRBJ2-3; possible D gene TRBD2, 5 bases. Per the germline V gene, CDR1 is SGHTS and CDR2 is YDEGEE. The V end lost 0 bases, the J end lost 1 base, and 12 bases lay between the germline ends. The CDR3 loop spans 16 amino acids. Written as DNA, the CDR3 is TGTGCCAGCAGCTTGGGAATCGCGGGTGGCACAGATACGCAGTATTTT. Amino acids: CASSLGIAGGTDTQYF.

This clone was recorded once. The chain uses TRBV10-3 and TRBJ1-5; TRBD1 matches 7 bases. CDR1 ENHRY and CDR2 SYGVKD come from the germline V gene. V shed 8 bases and J 4 bases; nucleotides not matched to a gene: 5. This CDR3 has 13 amino acids. The CDR3 region has the DNA TGTGCCATCGGATCGGGACAGAATCAGCCCCAGCATTTT. As protein: CAIGSGQNQPQHF.

This chain connects TRBV7-2 to TRBJ2-7, with 10 bases lining up with TRBD1. This CDR3 region has 15 residues. The germline CDR1 and CDR2 sequences are SGHTA and FQGNSA. Trimming cost V 5 bases and J 2 bases; bases outside gene matches: 6. The CDR3: CASSLSGTGAYEQYF. DNA for the CDR3: TGTGCCAGCAGCCTCTCCGGGACAGGGGCCTACGAGCAGTACTTC.

CDR3: CASSLTRDLPNEQFF. Here the CDR3 DNA reads TGCGCCAGCAGCTTGACGCGGGACCTCCCGAATGAGCAGTTCTTC. The rearrangement joins TRBV5-1 to TRBJ2-1; TRBD2 might be the D (6 bases). V lost 1 base and J lost 7, with 15 bases in between. Germline V gives CDR1 SGHRS, CDR2 YFSETQ. This CDR3 is built from 15 residues.

Turning to this clone: At one end the junction does not follow the germline gene, possibly because of a read error. V is TRBV7-7 and J is TRBJ2-5; TRBD2 aligns across 9 bases. Germline CDR1 reads SSHAT; CDR2 reads FNYEAQ (reference sequence). This CDR3 has 16 residues. CDR3 sequence (DNA): TGTGCCAGCTGCTTTGGGGGGCGGGGGGGGGCAGAGACCCAGTACTTC. Translation: CASCFGGRGGAETQYF.

The V gene is TRBV5-6, the J gene TRBJ2-5; 9 positions match TRBD2. Germline assignment: CDR1 SGHDT and CDR2 YYEEEE. Trimming cost V 4 bases and J 5 bases; bases outside gene matches: 6. The CDR3 consists of 14 residues. CDR3: CASSVLAGAETQYF. CDR3 DNA sequence: TGTGCCAGCAGCGTACTAGCGGGCGCGGAGACCCAGTACTTC.

The V gene is TRBV10-1, the J gene TRBJ2-2, with TRBD2 matching over 14 bases. The CDR3 is 18 residues long. V lost 5 bases to trimming and J lost 3 bases; unmatched junction nucleotides: 8. Germline values: CDR1 WNHNN, CDR2 SYGVQD (reference sequence). CDR3 sequence: CASSLRLAGGPDTGELFF. The CDR3 DNA sequence: TGCGCCAGCAGTTTAAGACTAGCGGGGGGGCCGGACACCGGGGAGCTGTTTTTT.

The chain uses TRBV18 and TRBJ2-1, with a tentative D call TRBD2 (6 bases). Per the germline V gene, CDR1 is KGHSH and CDR2 is LQKENI. The CDR3 runs to 15 residues. V dropped 3 bases and J dropped 2 bases, with 11 bases sitting between them. The CDR3 reads CASSPQRAAYNEQFF. CDR3 nucleotides: TGTGCCAGCTCACCTCAGCGGGCCGCCTACAATGAGCAGTTCTTC. Filled out from reference TRBV18 and TRBJ2-1, the complete variable domain reads NAGVMQNPRHLVRRRGQEARLRCSPMKGHSHVYWYRQLPEEGLKFMVYLQKENIIDESGMPKERFSAEFPKEGPSILRIQQVVRGDSAAYFCASSPQRAAYNEQFFGPGTRLTVL.

In this sample, this clone turned up once. V usage is TRBV7-9 and J usage is TRBJ1-1; D uncertain. This CDR3 is built from 12 residues. The V end lost 5 bases, the J end lost 0 bases, and 4 bases lay between the germline ends. Per germline, CDR1 SEHNR and CDR2 FQNEAQ (reference sequence). The CDR3 coding sequence is TGTGCCAGCAGCCTTCTGAACACTGAAGCTTTCTTT. Protein sequence: CASSLLNTEAFF. The full variable domain, completed using reference TRBV7-9 and TRBJ1-1, is DTGVSQNPRHKITKRGQNVTFRCDPISEHNRLYWYRQTLGQGPEFLTYFQNEAQLEKSRLLSDRFSAERPKGSFSTLEIQRTEQGDSAMYLCASSLLNTEAFFGQGTRLTVV.

This chain links TRBV5-4 with TRBJ2-3; 12 bases are shared with TRBD2. This CDR3 spans 17 amino acids. Germline trimming cut 0 bases from V and 4 bases from J; bases unmatched to any gene: 6. Per the germline V gene, CDR1 is SGHNT and CDR2 is YYREEE (reference sequence). CDR3 sequence: CASSLGPSGGVSDTQYF. In nucleotides, the CDR3 is TGTGCCAGCAGCTTGGGACCTAGCGGGGGGGTCTCAGATACGCAGTATTTT.

The CDR3 sequence is CATSEPGQGSGEQFF. The CDR3 DNA sequence: TGTGCCACCAGTGAGCCGGGACAGGGGTCGGGTGAGCAGTTCTTC. The chain couples TRBV24-1 to TRBJ2-1, with 10 bases identical to TRBD1. Germline V gene sequence: CDR1 KGHDR, CDR2 SFDVKD. V dropped 4 bases and J dropped 9; count of bases not matched to a gene: 8. CDR3 length equals 15 residues.

This chain uses TRBV25-1 with TRBJ1-1, with 11 bases fitting TRBD1. Unmatched junction bases numbered 11, after V lost 1 base and J lost 4 bases. The CDR3 is 18 amino acids. Per the germline V gene, CDR1 is MGHDK and CDR2 is SYGVNS. The CDR3, as DNA: TGTGCCAGCAGTGAATCCCCCGGGACAGGGGGTCCCAGCACTGAAGCTTTCTTT. Encoded protein: CASSESPGTGGPSTEAFF.

The chain is built from TRBV27 and TRBJ1-4; perhaps TRBD1 as D (5 bases). V lost 4 bases and J lost 0, with 9 bases in between. Germline V gives CDR1 MNHEY, CDR2 SMNVEV (reference sequence). The CDR3 has 15 amino acids. CDR3: CASSWGDATNEKLFF. The CDR3 DNA reads as TGTGCCAGCAGTTGGGGGGATGCAACTAATGAAAAACTGTTTTTT.

This sequence joins TRBV19 and TRBJ2-5; 7 nucleotides line up with TRBD2. The germline gives CDR1 LNHDA, CDR2 SQIVND (reference sequence). CDR3 length: 15 residues. J lost 5 bases, V lost 1 base, and 7 bases had no gene match. The CDR3 bases are TGTGCCAGTAGTATAGGGGGGAGGGGACGGGAGACCCAGTACTTC. This codes for CASSIGGRGRETQYF.

This clone was counted only a few times. The V call is TRBV10-2, the J call TRBJ2-1; TRBD2 might be the D (6 bases). Trimming shortened V by 8 bases and J by 7 bases, and 21 bases separated the two germline ends. Per germline, CDR1 WSHSY and CDR2 SAAADI. CDR3 length: 15 residues. DNA of the CDR3: TGCGCCAGCTTTCCCCTTTCCGGGACTTCGAATGAGCAGTTCTTC. This codes for CASFPLSGTSNEQFF.

The table lists this clone with a count of one. The chain has TRBV6-4 and TRBJ1-2, with D unresolved. V was clipped by 6 bases and J by 0 bases, with 14 bases between them. CDR1 is MRHNA, CDR2 SNTAGT, per germline. The CDR3 spans 15 residues. The chain's CDR3 is CASSRDGITNYGYTF. CDR3 DNA sequence: TGTGCCAGCAGCCGAGACGGGATTACTAACTATGGCTACACCTTC.

The V call is TRBV10-3, the J call TRBJ2-7; D is uncertain. The CDR3 runs 14 residues. Trimming cost V 1 base and J 0 bases, with 7 bases left between them. CDR1 is ENHRY, CDR2 SYGVKD, per germline. The CDR3 protein is CAISEYQASYEQYF. CDR3 coding DNA: TGTGCCATCAGTGAGTATCAGGCCTCCTACGAGCAGTACTTC.

This chain uses TRBV2 with TRBJ2-3, with D uncertain. V was shortened by 1 base and J by 10 bases, with 6 bases between the two germline ends. This CDR3 is built from 11 residues. The germline V gene has CDR1 SNHLY and CDR2 FYNNEI. The CDR3 sequence is CASSEGLSQYF. In DNA, the CDR3 is TGTGCCAGCAGTGAAGGGCTGTCGCAGTATTTT.

The chain is built from TRBV29-1 and TRBJ1-5; perhaps TRBD1 as D (5 bases). Trimming stripped 5 bases from V and 4 bases from J, with 12 bases between. Per germline, CDR1 SQVTM and CDR2 ANQGSEA. The CDR3 length is 13 residues. DNA of the CDR3: TGCAGCGTTATGACAGCAGCAAATCAGCCCCAGCATTTT. Residues: CSVMTAANQPQHF.

This chain uses TRBV5-6 with TRBJ2-3; D possibly corresponds to TRBD2 (6 bases). Between the trimmed V and J ends, which lost 2 bases and 14 bases, there was a span of 18 bases. The CDR3 consists of 13 residues. Germline values: CDR1 SGHDT, CDR2 YYEEEE. CDR3: CASSFSGAGSGYF. The CDR3 DNA follows: TGTGCCAGCAGCTTCTCCGGGGCGGGGAGTGGGTATTTT. Full variable domain (remainder filled in from reference TRBV5-6 and TRBJ2-3): DAGVTQSPTHLIKTRGQQVTLRCSPKSGHDTVSWYQQALGQGPQFIFQYYEEEERQRGNFPDRFSGHQFPNYSSELNVNALLLGDSALYLCASSFSGAGSGYFGPGTRLTVL.

This clone was picked up one time. The chain employs TRBV2 and TRBJ1-1, with no clear D. Between the trimmed V and J ends, which lost 8 bases and 5 bases, there was a span of 12 bases. CDR1 SNHLY and CDR2 FYNNEI come from the germline V gene. The CDR3 has 12 amino acids. The CDR3 spells CASRGRWTEAFF. Written as DNA, the CDR3 is TGTGCCAGCCGGGGTCGTTGGACTGAAGCTTTCTTT.

The chain has TRBV5-1 and TRBJ1-5; 7 positions agree with TRBD1. With 4 bases clipped from V and 4 bases from J, the junction kept 5 bases outside the gene matches. Germline lookup yields CDR1 SGHRS and CDR2 YFSETQ. The CDR3 totals 14 residues. The CDR3 DNA sequence: TGCGCCAGCAGCGTGGGGACAGAGAATCAGCCCCAGCATTTT. Translation gives CASSVGTENQPQHF.

The rearrangement joins TRBV2 to TRBJ1-4; D is possibly TRBD1 (6 bases). The CDR3 is 15 residues long. The germline gives CDR1 SNHLY, CDR2 FYNNEI. With 11 bases removed from V and 6 bases from J, the gap between germline ends came to 22 bases. The CDR3 DNA reads as TGTGCCGCCTCAGAGGGGGGGGCGTGGGATGAAAAACTGTTTTTT. Protein: CAASEGGAWDEKLFF.